One and the same sample provided the 25 T cell receptor beta chains below, sequenced in a study of blood T cell repertoires in COVID-19. Assay: immunoSEQ multiplex PCR; the TCRdb copy retains only in-frame clones and omits some. The sample has tens of thousands of clones; just under 80% are singletons. The sequencing sample was made of peripheral blood. These receptors were taken from a man aged 65-85 years with COVID-19, enrolled during active disease.

This sequence joins TRBV12-3 or TRBV12-4 and TRBJ1-3; perhaps TRBD1 as D (6 bases). The CDR3 runs to 13 residues. V was clipped by 5 bases and J by 7 bases, with 12 bases between them. The CDR3 DNA sequence: TGTGCCAGCAGTCCCCGGGACACGAACACCATATATTTT. This codes for CASSPRDTNTIYF.

The chain combines TRBV15 with TRBJ2-5; 7 bases fit TRBD1. The V gene end was trimmed by 4 bases and the J gene end by 5 bases; junction bases not matched to a gene: 7. Germline CDR1 and CDR2: LNHNV and YYDKDF (reference sequence). The CDR3 spans 14 residues. In nucleotides, the CDR3 is TGTGCCACCAGCATTTCAGGGGGTGGGGAGACCCAGTACTTC. Translation: CATSISGGGETQYF.

This clone came up a few times. The V gene is TRBV5-6, the J gene TRBJ1-1; 7 bases align to TRBD1. Germline CDR1 is SGHDT and CDR2 is YYEEEE. V was pared by 6 bases and J by 7 bases, with 18 bases of the junction left unmatched. The CDR3 sequence is 16 residues long. The CDR3 region has the DNA TGTGCCAGCACCTTACGCAGACAGGGCCCCTCCTTTGAAGCTTTCTTT. Its protein is CASTLRRQGPSFEAFF.

The gene calls are TRBV15 and TRBJ2-3; D is possibly TRBD2 (6 bases). Germline CDR1 reads LNHNV; CDR2 reads YYDKDF (reference sequence). The CDR3 contains 16 residues. Between the trimmed V and J ends, which lost 0 bases and 3 bases, there was a span of 13 bases. The CDR3 DNA reads as TGTGCCACCAGCAGAGATTGGGGGGAGAGAACAGATACGCAGTATTTT. Protein sequence: CATSRDWGERTDTQYF.

The chain joins TRBV13 to TRBJ2-2; tentative D call: TRBD2 (5 bases). Germline V gives CDR1 PRHDT, CDR2 FYEKMQ (reference sequence). The V gene lost 5 bases and the J gene lost 4 bases, with 11 bases spanning the gap. This CDR3 has 14 amino acids. CDR3 loop: CASSLPSGTGELFF. CDR3 in DNA: TGTGCCAGCAGCCTTCCAAGCGGCACCGGGGAGCTGTTTTTT.

The chain couples TRBV7-9 to TRBJ2-2; 7 bases match TRBD1. Germline V gene data show CDR1 as SEHNR and CDR2 as FQNEAQ (reference sequence). With V trimmed by 2 bases and J by 6 bases, 0 bases remained unmatched. CDR3 length: 13 amino acids. The CDR3 is CASSLRGPGELFF. CDR3 in DNA: TGTGCCAGCAGCTTAAGGGGGCCCGGGGAGCTGTTTTTT.

The chain employs TRBV10-3 and TRBJ1-5; 10 bases match TRBD1. The germline V gene has CDR1 ENHRY and CDR2 SYGVKD. With V trimmed by 7 bases and J by 6 bases, 3 bases remained unmatched. This CDR3 has 13 residues. The CDR3 bases are TGTGCCATCATGAGGGACAGGGGTCAGCCCCAGCATTTT. Protein sequence: CAIMRDRGQPQHF.

The J gene is TRBJ2-7, the V gene TRBV4-1; possible D gene TRBD2, 5 bases. The V gene's germline CDR1 is MGHRA and CDR2 YSYEKL. The CDR3 covers 13 residues. Trimming shortened V by 4 bases and J by 3 bases, and 10 bases separated the two germline ends. CDR3 sequence: CASSPGNLYEQYF. The DNA of the CDR3 is TGCGCCAGCAGCCCCGGGAATCTCTACGAGCAGTACTTC.

The chain recombines TRBV7-9 with TRBJ2-7, with 12 bases aligning to TRBD2. With 4 bases clipped from V and 1 base from J, the junction kept 11 bases outside the gene matches. The CDR3 extends over 18 amino acids. Germline V lookup: CDR1 SEHNR, CDR2 FQNEAQ (reference sequence). Here the CDR3 DNA reads TGTGCCAGCAGCTCGCCTCGAGGACTAGCGGGAAGATCCTACGAGCAGTACTTC. Its translation: CASSSPRGLAGRSYEQYF.

For this clone: The identical CDR3 is also encoded by other nucleotide sequences in the sample. The chain has TRBV5-1 and TRBJ1-2, with 8 bases lining up with TRBD1. V dropped 0 bases and J dropped 2; count of bases not matched to a gene: 0. Germline V lookup: CDR1 SGHRS, CDR2 YFSETQ. The CDR3 extends over 14 amino acids. This chain's CDR3 is CASSLAGGNYGYTF. The CDR3 DNA reads TGCGCCAGCAGCTTGGCAGGGGGCAACTATGGCTACACCTTC.

This chain joins TRBV7-9 and TRBJ2-7; 11 bases agree with TRBD2. CDR3 length: 16 residues. V was pared by 3 bases and J by 2 bases, with 6 bases of the junction left unmatched. Germline V gives CDR1 SEHNR, CDR2 FQNEAQ (reference sequence). CDR3 DNA: TGTGCCAGCAGCTTGAGTCCTAGCGGGAGGACCTACGAGCAGTACTTC. Its translation: CASSLSPSGRTYEQYF.

This sequence joins TRBV21-1 and TRBJ2-1; TRBD2, the D gene given by the table, was not confirmed from the DNA. TRBV21-1 is deemed a pseudogene. This CDR3 contains 16 residues. This chain's CDR3 is CASSKETGERRNEQFF. CDR3 sequence (DNA): TGTGCCAGCAGCAAAGAAACGGGGGAGAGGCGCAATGAGCAGTTCTTC.

This clone was seen only once. This sequence joins TRBV3-1 (or the pseudogene TRBV3-2) and TRBJ1-5, with 10 bases aligning to TRBD1. CDR3 length: 16 amino acids. CDR1 and CDR2 (germline): LGHDT, YNNKEL (reference sequence). V shed 4 bases and J 0 bases; nucleotides not matched to a gene: 3. The CDR3 protein is CASSLGTGASNQPQHF. CDR3 DNA: TGTGCCAGCAGCCTAGGGACAGGGGCTAGCAATCAGCCCCAGCATTTT.

This chain connects TRBV10-3 to TRBJ1-1; 8 bases line up with TRBD1. J gave up 2 bases and V 10 bases, and 6 bases lay outside the gene matches. The CDR3 is 13 residues long. Germline loops: CDR1 ENHRY, CDR2 SYGVKD. The CDR3 loop is CATAGQENTEAFF. CDR3 sequence (DNA): TGTGCCACGGCGGGACAGGAAAACACTGAAGCTTTCTTT.

Note on this clone: An end of the junction differs from the germline gene, which may be a read error. This chain connects TRBV7-6 to TRBJ2-7; D not resolved. The CDR3 loop spans 14 amino acids. Looked up from germline, CDR1 is SGHVS and CDR2 is FNYEAQ. The CDR3 DNA reads TGTGCCAGCAGCTTAGCTGTATTCGGGTTATCCCCTCACTTC. This sequence encodes CASSLAVFGLSPHF.

The chain links TRBV2 to TRBJ1-3; 7 bases fit TRBD1. The CDR3 sequence is 13 residues long. The trim removed 6 bases at V and 4 bases at J, leaving 3 bases unmatched. From germline, CDR1 is SNHLY and CDR2 FYNNEI. The CDR3 DNA follows: TGTGCCAGCAGCGGGACAGAAGGAAACACCATATATTTT. Translated, it gives CASSGTEGNTIYF.

V usage is TRBV7-8 and J usage is TRBJ2-7; TRBD2 might be the D (6 bases). Trimming took off 5 bases at V and 4 bases at J, with 12 bases between the two ends. The CDR3 spans 13 residues. The germline V gene encodes CDR1 SGHVS and CDR2 FQNEAQ. This CDR3 reads CASSRLVRYEQYF. The CDR3 DNA reads as TGTGCCAGCAGCCGACTAGTAAGATACGAGCAGTACTTC.

The sample holds a few counts of this clone. The chain joins TRBV28 to TRBJ1-5, with 11 nucleotides matching TRBD1. The germline V gene has CDR1 MDHEN and CDR2 SYDVKM. V gave up 6 bases and J gave up 7 bases; unmatched junction bases: 11. The CDR3 extends over 16 amino acids. As DNA, the CDR3 is TGTGCCAGCAGGTACGCCAGGACAGGGGGCAGGCAGCCCCAGCATTTT. It encodes CASRYARTGGRQPQHF.

The chain uses TRBV29-1 and TRBJ1-2; D gene unclear. The V gene lost 7 bases and the J gene lost 0 bases, with 12 bases spanning the gap. Looked up from germline, CDR1 is SQVTM and CDR2 is ANQGSEA. This CDR3 has 13 amino acids. The CDR3 region is CSAAEGANYGYTF. The CDR3 coding sequence is TGCAGCGCCGCCGAAGGAGCTAACTATGGCTACACCTTC.

Worth noting for this clone: In the same sample, other DNA sequences code for this CDR3. The genes are TRBV19 and TRBJ1-1, with D tentatively TRBD1 (5 bases). The CDR3 runs to 13 residues. V was trimmed by 4 bases and J by 0 bases, leaving 6 bases between them. Germline V gene lookup returns CDR1 LNHDA and CDR2 SQIVND (reference sequence). CDR3 nucleotide sequence: TGTGCCAGTAGTAGACAGATGAACACTGAAGCTTTCTTT. It codes for CASSRQMNTEAFF.

The chain joins TRBV11-3 to TRBJ2-5, with 9 positions matching TRBD1. Losses at the gene ends were 4 bases for V and 4 bases for J; bases not matched to a gene: 4. The germline CDR1 and CDR2 sequences are SGHNT and YENEEA. The CDR3 length is 14 residues. DNA for the CDR3: TGTGCCAGCAGCTGGGGACAGGGACCAGAGACCCAGTACTTC. It encodes CASSWGQGPETQYF.

This clone is medium-sized in the sample. This chain's CDR3 is CATSGGFSSSYNEQFF. In nucleotides, the CDR3 is TGTGCCACCAGCGGCGGCTTCTCCAGCTCCTACAATGAGCAGTTCTTC. The rearrangement uses TRBV15 and TRBJ2-1; unclear D gene. V lost 5 bases, J lost 0 bases, and 14 bases lay in between. Germline-derived CDR1 and CDR2 are LNHNV and YYDKDF (reference sequence). CDR3 length: 16 residues.

The J gene is TRBJ2-7, the V gene TRBV5-1; TRBD2 matches at 8 bases. This CDR3 is 15 amino acids long. Trimming cost V 4 bases and J 5 bases; bases outside gene matches: 11. CDR1 and CDR2 from the germline V gene are SGHRS and YFSETQ. In nucleotides, the CDR3 is TGCGCCAGCAGCAGGATGGGACTAGAGGTCCACGAGCAGTACTTC. It is translated as CASSRMGLEVHEQYF.

The chain links TRBV11-2 to TRBJ1-2; 10 bases align to TRBD1. This CDR3 is built from 16 residues. The V gene end was trimmed by 6 bases and the J gene end by 4 bases; junction bases not matched to a gene: 11. The germline CDR1 and CDR2 sequences are SGHAT and FQNNGV. The CDR3 is CASSPIRDRGLYGYTF. CDR3 nucleotide sequence: TGTGCCAGCAGTCCGATCCGGGACAGGGGCCTCTATGGCTACACCTTC. Variable domain in full (rest from reference TRBV11-2 and TRBJ1-2): EAGVAQSPRYKIIEKRQSVAFWCNPISGHATLYWYQQILGQGPKLLIQFQNNGVVDDSQLPKDRFSAERLKGVDSTLKIQPAKLEDSAVYLCASSPIRDRGLYGYTFGSGTRLTVV.

V gene TRBV5-6 combines with J gene TRBJ1-3; possibly TRBD1 for D (5 bases). Trimming took 4 bases from V and 4 from J, leaving 9 bases between them. This CDR3 is 13 amino acids long. The germline V gene has CDR1 SGHDT and CDR2 YYEEEE. The CDR3 protein is CASSVDKGNTIYF. The CDR3 DNA reads as TGTGCCAGCAGCGTGGACAAGGGAAACACCATATATTTT.